The following is a TCR beta chain sequence with its context. For the second PCR, which ran for roughly 7 to 11 cycles, a sample-barcoded 5' primer and a J-beta primer mix were used. TCRdb passed the 5' RACE reads through MiXCR, listing each CDR3 protein once. The table records hundreds of thousands of distinct CDR3 sequences, over 45% of them present only once. From germline, CDR1 is SGHTA and CDR2 FQGTGA. J was trimmed by 7 bases and V by 2 bases; bases with no gene match: 6. CDR3 length: 14 residues. The data are from a study of blood T cells in healthy people across ages. Study details: Template-switching capture recovered about one barcoded beta molecule per two T cells.

This TCR was sampled from a woman aged 55-75 years in good health. Sequencing was done on a sample of blood. This chain links TRBV7-3 with TRBJ1-2; 8 bases agree with TRBD1. The CDR3 protein is CASSLDRGGSGYTF. Here the CDR3 DNA reads TGTGCCAGCAGCTTAGACAGGGGAGGAAGTGGCTACACCTTC. Supplemented by reference TRBV7-3 and TRBJ1-2, the full variable domain reads GAGVSQTPSNKVTEKGKYVELRCDPISGHTALYWYRQSLGQGPEFLIYFQGTGAADDSGLPNDRFFAVRPEGSVSTLKIQRTERGDSAVYLCASSLDRGGSGYTFGSGTRLTVV.